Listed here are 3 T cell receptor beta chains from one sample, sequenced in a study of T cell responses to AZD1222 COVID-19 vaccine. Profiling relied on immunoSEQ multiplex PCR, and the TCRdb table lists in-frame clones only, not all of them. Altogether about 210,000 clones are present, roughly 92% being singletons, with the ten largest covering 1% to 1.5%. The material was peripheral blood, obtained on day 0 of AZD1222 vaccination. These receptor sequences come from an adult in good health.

DNA for the CDR3: TGTGCCAGCAGTGAAAGACAGCTTAATTCACCCCTCCACTTT. Translated, it gives CASSERQLNSPLHF. The rearrangement uses TRBV6-4 and TRBJ1-6; D may be TRBD1 (5 bases). This CDR3 region has 14 residues. CDR1 MRHNA and CDR2 SNTAGT come from the germline V gene. V was clipped by 3 bases and J by 6 bases, with 9 bases between them.

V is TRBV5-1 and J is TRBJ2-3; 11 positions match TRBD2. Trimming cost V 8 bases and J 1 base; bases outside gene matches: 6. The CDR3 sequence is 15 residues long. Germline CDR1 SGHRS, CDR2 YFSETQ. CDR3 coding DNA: TGCGCCAGTAAGACTAGCGGGGACCGCACAGATACGCAGTATTTT. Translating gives CASKTSGDRTDTQYF. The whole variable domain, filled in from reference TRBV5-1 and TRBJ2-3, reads KAGVTQTPRYLIKTRGQQVTLSCSPISGHRSVSWYQQTPGQGLQFLFEYFSETQRNKGNFPGRFSGRQFSNSRSEMNVSTLELGDSALYLCASKTSGDRTDTQYFGPGTRLTVL.

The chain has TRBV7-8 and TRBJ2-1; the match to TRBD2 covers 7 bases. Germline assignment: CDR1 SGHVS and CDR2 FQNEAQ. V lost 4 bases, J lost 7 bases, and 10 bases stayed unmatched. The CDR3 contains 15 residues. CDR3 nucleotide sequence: TGTGCCAGCAGCTATAATAAGCGGGGAGGGAATGAGCAGTTCTTC. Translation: CASSYNKRGGNEQFF.